The 20 T cell receptor beta chains below were found in one sample sequenced in a study of control samples from healthy donors and cancer patients. TCRdb's copy holds only in-frame clones and misses some; the assay was immunoSEQ multiplex PCR. The sample yields about 160,000 clones, over 90% seen once. The material sequenced was blood. The receptor set was obtained from a woman aged 30 to 39 in good health.

Details on this clone: The sample contains more than one DNA sequence encoding this CDR3. The chain joins TRBV5-1 to TRBJ1-1; D not resolved. This CDR3 comprises 13 residues. Germline CDR1 reads SGHRS; CDR2 reads YFSETQ. The V gene lost 0 bases and the J gene lost 4 bases, with 7 bases spanning the gap. The CDR3 DNA sequence: TGCGCCAGCAGCTTGGGGGGTGGCACTGAAGCTTTCTTT. This encodes CASSLGGGTEAFF.

The rearrangement joins TRBV19 to TRBJ1-1; D ambiguous. Germline values: CDR1 LNHDA, CDR2 SQIVND (reference sequence). The CDR3 contains 13 residues. Trimming removed 4 bases at V and 4 bases at J, with 10 bases between. This chain's CDR3 is CASSRVEGTEAFF. The CDR3 nucleotides are TGTGCCAGTAGTAGAGTGGAGGGCACTGAAGCTTTCTTT. The full variable domain, completed using reference TRBV19 and TRBJ1-1, is DGGITQSPKYLFRKEGQNVTLSCEQNLNHDAMYWYRQDPGQGLRLIYYSQIVNDFQKGDIAEGYSVSREKKESFPLTVTSAQKNPTAFYLCASSRVEGTEAFFGQGTRLTVV.

J is TRBJ1-1 and V is TRBV6-5, with 9 bases lining up with TRBD1. The length of the CDR3 is 13 residues. Germline values: CDR1 MNHEY, CDR2 SVGAGI. V lost 6 bases to trimming and J lost 4 bases; unmatched junction nucleotides: 3. This CDR3 is CASRPDRGTEAFF. DNA for the CDR3: TGTGCCAGCAGGCCGGACAGGGGCACTGAAGCTTTCTTT.

The V and J genes are TRBV11-2 and TRBJ2-7, with 13 bases that match TRBD2. CDR1 and CDR2 (germline): SGHAT, FQNNGV. J lost 6 bases, V lost 4 bases, and 9 bases had no gene match. This CDR3 comprises 16 residues. CDR3 DNA sequence: TGTGCCAGCAGCTACCAGGGACTAGCGGGAACTCTCGAGCAGTACTTC. Protein product: CASSYQGLAGTLEQYF.

The chain employs TRBV20-1 and TRBJ2-3; a possible D gene is TRBD1 (6 bases). V lost 3 bases to trimming and J lost 15 bases, with 13 bases between them. This CDR3 is built from 10 residues. Per the germline V gene, CDR1 is DFQATT and CDR2 is SNEGSKA (reference sequence). The CDR3 sequence is CSASVDSEYF. The CDR3 region has the DNA TGCAGTGCTAGCGTGGACAGTGAATATTTT.

This clone was seen once. V and J are TRBV14 and TRBJ1-2; the D is unclear. Germline values: CDR1 SGHDN, CDR2 FVKESK. The CDR3 covers 15 residues. Trimming took 0 bases from V and 2 from J, leaving 10 bases between them. Written as DNA, the CDR3 is TGTGCCAGCAGCCAAGAGGGCCAGCGCAACTATGGCTACACCTTC. Amino acids: CASSQEGQRNYGYTF.

V and J are TRBV11-2 and TRBJ2-1; weak D call: TRBD2 (5 bases). V lost 4 bases to trimming and J lost 9 bases, with 16 bases between them. CDR1 is SGHAT and CDR2 is FQNNGV in the germline V gene. The CDR3 is made up of 14 amino acids. CDR3 coding DNA: TGTGCCAGCAGCTCCCCACGTCGAGGGCGTGAGCAGTTCTTC. Protein product: CASSSPRRGREQFF.

The chain uses TRBV9 and TRBJ2-2; possible D gene TRBD1, 5 bases. The germline CDR1 and CDR2 sequences are SGDLS and YYNGEE. The CDR3 runs to 14 residues. Trimming pared 3 bases from V and 2 bases from J, leaving 8 bases between. As DNA, the CDR3 is TGTGCCAGCAGCGCCGACAGTAACACCGGGGAGCTGTTTTTT. It encodes CASSADSNTGELFF. The full variable domain, completed using reference TRBV9 and TRBJ2-2, is DSGVTQTPKHLITATGQRVTLRCSPRSGDLSVYWYQQSLDQGLQFLIQYYNGEERAKGNILERFSAQQFPDLHSELNLSSLELGDSALYFCASSADSNTGELFFGEGSRLTVL.

V gene TRBV27 combines with J gene TRBJ1-1; D gene unclear. CDR1 and CDR2 (germline): MNHEY, SMNVEV (reference sequence). Trimming took off 3 bases at V and 0 bases at J, with 8 bases between the two ends. The CDR3 extends over 14 amino acids. This CDR3 is CASSFLGMNTEAFF. The CDR3 coding sequence is TGTGCCAGCAGTTTTTTAGGGATGAACACTGAAGCTTTCTTT.

Only one count was recorded for this clone. The chain combines TRBV5-1 with TRBJ2-5; the D gene is possibly TRBD1 (7 bases). The CDR3 has 15 amino acids. Per germline, CDR1 SGHRS and CDR2 YFSETQ. V was trimmed by 4 bases and J by 4 bases, leaving 17 bases between them. CDR3 in DNA: TGCGCCAGCAGCCCGGAGGGGCAGGGGGTAGAGACCCAGTACTTC. Its protein product is CASSPEGQGVETQYF.

The CDR3 here is CSASWGMRNSPLHF. The CDR3 DNA reads TGCAGTGCTAGTTGGGGGATGAGGAATTCACCCCTCCACTTT. This sequence joins TRBV20-1 and TRBJ1-6; D might be TRBD1 (5 bases). The germline V and J ends were trimmed by 3 bases and 7 bases, with 13 bases remaining between them. The germline gives CDR1 DFQATT, CDR2 SNEGSKA (reference sequence). The CDR3 extends over 14 amino acids.

CDR3 DNA sequence: TGTGCCAGCAGCCAAGAAGGGGGTAAACAGACCCAGTACTTC. Protein product: CASSQEGGKQTQYF. V usage is TRBV4-2 and J usage is TRBJ2-5, with D maybe TRBD1 (6 bases). CDR3 length: 14 amino acids. Between the trimmed V and J ends, which lost 0 bases and 6 bases, there was a span of 11 bases. Per germline, CDR1 LGHNA and CDR2 YNFKEQ.

V is TRBV27 and J is TRBJ1-5, with a weak D call TRBD1 (6 bases). This CDR3 region has 12 residues. Germline values: CDR1 MNHEY, CDR2 SMNVEV (reference sequence). Trimming cost V 9 bases and J 9 bases, with 15 bases left between them. This CDR3 reads CARTGPLLPQHF. DNA of the CDR3: TGTGCCAGGACAGGTCCCCTTTTGCCCCAGCATTTT.

V gene TRBV6-4 combines with J gene TRBJ2-1; TRBD2 agrees at 10 bases. Unmatched junction bases numbered 5, after V lost 3 bases and J lost 9 bases. This CDR3 is built from 14 residues. Germline V gene data show CDR1 as MRHNA and CDR2 as SNTAGT. The CDR3 DNA is TGTGCCAGCAGTGAAACTAGCGGGGAGGCTGAGCAGTTCTTC. Amino acid sequence: CASSETSGEAEQFF.

The rearrangement links TRBV10-3 to TRBJ1-5; tentatively, D is TRBD1 (5 bases). V shed 0 bases and J shed 3 bases, with 12 bases lying between them. The CDR3 sequence is 16 residues long. The germline CDR1 and CDR2 sequences are ENHRY and SYGVKD. CDR3 protein: CAISESRQFHNQPQHF. The CDR3 nucleotides are TGTGCCATCAGTGAGTCGAGACAGTTTCACAATCAGCCCCAGCATTTT.

The V gene is TRBV19, the J gene TRBJ2-1; possible D gene TRBD2, 5 bases. V was pared by 7 bases and J by 2 bases, with 12 bases between. CDR1 LNHDA and CDR2 SQIVND come from the germline V gene (reference sequence). The CDR3 sequence is 14 residues long. The CDR3 here is CASIGREAYNEQFF. The CDR3 nucleotides are TGTGCCAGTATCGGACGGGAAGCCTACAATGAGCAGTTCTTC.

The chain has TRBV28 and TRBJ1-3, with 7 nucleotides matching TRBD1. The CDR3 loop spans 16 amino acids. Unmatched junction bases numbered 8, after V lost 6 bases and J lost 0 bases. Germline CDR1 MDHEN, CDR2 SYDVKM. The DNA of the CDR3 is TGTGCCAGCAGAAGGGACAGCCAACTCTCTGGAAACACCATATATTTT. As protein: CASRRDSQLSGNTIYF.

CDR3 sequence: CATPVSWAERYEQYF. The CDR3 bases are TGTGCCACCCCAGTTAGCTGGGCGGAGCGTTACGAGCAGTACTTC. The V gene is TRBV24-1, the J gene TRBJ2-7; unclear D gene. V was trimmed by 9 bases and J by 4 bases, leaving 21 bases between them. The CDR3 consists of 15 residues. Looked up from germline, CDR1 is KGHDR and CDR2 is SFDVKD.

The chain couples TRBV5-1 to TRBJ1-5; the D gene is possibly TRBD1 (5 bases). The CDR3 has 14 residues. Per germline, CDR1 SGHRS and CDR2 YFSETQ. The V gene lost 5 bases and the J gene lost 0 bases, with 9 bases spanning the gap. The CDR3 is CASRTEPSNQPQHF. Here the CDR3 DNA reads TGCGCCAGCAGGACAGAACCTAGCAATCAGCCCCAGCATTTT.

The chain is built from TRBV11-2 and TRBJ1-2, with a weak D call TRBD1 (6 bases). This CDR3 contains 14 residues. Trimming took 5 bases from V and 4 from J, leaving 14 bases between them. Germline values: CDR1 SGHAT, CDR2 FQNNGV. CDR3 coding DNA: TGTGCCAGCAGCCACAACAGGGTTGGCTATGGCTACACCTTC. Protein sequence: CASSHNRVGYGYTF.